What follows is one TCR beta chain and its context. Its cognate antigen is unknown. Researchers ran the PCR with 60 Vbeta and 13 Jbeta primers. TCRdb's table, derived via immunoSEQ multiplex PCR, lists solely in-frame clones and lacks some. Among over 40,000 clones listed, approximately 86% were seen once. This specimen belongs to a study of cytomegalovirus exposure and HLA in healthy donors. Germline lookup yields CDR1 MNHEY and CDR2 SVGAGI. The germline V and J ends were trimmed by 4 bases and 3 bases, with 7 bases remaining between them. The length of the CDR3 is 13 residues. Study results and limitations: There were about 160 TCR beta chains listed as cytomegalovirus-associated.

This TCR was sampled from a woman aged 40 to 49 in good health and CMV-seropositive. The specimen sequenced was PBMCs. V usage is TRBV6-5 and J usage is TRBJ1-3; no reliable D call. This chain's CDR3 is CASSLSGGNTIYF. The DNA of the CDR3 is TGTGCCAGCAGTTTATCGGGTGGAAACACCATATATTTT.